This T cell receptor beta chain was retrieved from a study of T cell changes during pregnancy in multiple sclerosis. Clones were sequenced by immunoSEQ multiplex PCR, and TCRdb holds only the in-frame ones, with some missing. This table has around 78,000 clones, roughly 93% appearing once. This receptor was identified in a female donor with multiple sclerosis, enrolled in a pregnancy study. The specimen comprised peripheral blood, sampled in the second trimester of pregnancy.

The CDR3 DNA reads TGTGCCAGCAGTCCGGGACAGGGGATTAACAATCAGCCCCAGCATTTT. Residues: CASSPGQGINNQPQHF. The chain recombines TRBV2 with TRBJ1-5; 10 positions match TRBD1. CDR3 size: 16 residues. The germline CDR1 and CDR2 sequences are SNHLY and FYNNEI. V was pared by 5 bases and J by 3 bases, with 7 bases of the junction left unmatched.